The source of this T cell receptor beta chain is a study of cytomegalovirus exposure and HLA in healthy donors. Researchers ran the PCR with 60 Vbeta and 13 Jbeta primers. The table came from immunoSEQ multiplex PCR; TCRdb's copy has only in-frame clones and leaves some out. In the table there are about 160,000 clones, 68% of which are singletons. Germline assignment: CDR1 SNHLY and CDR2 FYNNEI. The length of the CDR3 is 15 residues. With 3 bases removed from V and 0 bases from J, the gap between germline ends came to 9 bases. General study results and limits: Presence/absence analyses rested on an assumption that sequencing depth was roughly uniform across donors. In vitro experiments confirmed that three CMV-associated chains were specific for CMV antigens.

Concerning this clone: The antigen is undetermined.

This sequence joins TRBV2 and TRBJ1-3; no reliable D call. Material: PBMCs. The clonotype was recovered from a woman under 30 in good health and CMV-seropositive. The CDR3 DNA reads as TGTGCCAGCAGTGATGAGAGATACTCTGGAAACACCATATATTTT. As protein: CASSDERYSGNTIYF.